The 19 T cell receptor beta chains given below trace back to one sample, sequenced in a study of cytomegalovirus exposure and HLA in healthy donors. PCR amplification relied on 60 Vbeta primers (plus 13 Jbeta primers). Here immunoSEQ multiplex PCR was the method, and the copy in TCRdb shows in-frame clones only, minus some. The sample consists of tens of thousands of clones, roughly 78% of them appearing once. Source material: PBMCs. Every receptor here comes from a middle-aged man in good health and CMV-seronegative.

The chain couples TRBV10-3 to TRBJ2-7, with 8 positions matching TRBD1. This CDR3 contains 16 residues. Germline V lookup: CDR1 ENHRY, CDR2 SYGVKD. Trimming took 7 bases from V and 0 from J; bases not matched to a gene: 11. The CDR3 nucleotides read TGTGCCATCATTCCCGCAGGGGGCCTAGGCTCCTACGAGCAGTACTTC. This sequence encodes CAIIPAGGLGSYEQYF.

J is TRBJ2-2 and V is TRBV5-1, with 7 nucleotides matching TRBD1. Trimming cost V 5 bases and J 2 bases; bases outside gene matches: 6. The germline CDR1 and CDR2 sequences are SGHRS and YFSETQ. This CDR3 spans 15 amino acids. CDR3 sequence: CASSSWDSNTGELFF. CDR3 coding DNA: TGCGCCAGCAGTTCGTGGGACAGCAACACCGGGGAGCTGTTTTTT.

In DNA form, the CDR3 reads TGTGCCAGCAGTGGGGGACAGGTGGGCACCGGGGAGCTGTTTTTT. Translation gives CASSGGQVGTGELFF. The chain has TRBV27 and TRBJ2-2, with 8 bases aligning to TRBD1. There are 15 residues in the CDR3. Germline V gene sequence: CDR1 MNHEY, CDR2 SMNVEV (reference sequence). With V trimmed by 5 bases and J by 4 bases, 6 bases remained unmatched.

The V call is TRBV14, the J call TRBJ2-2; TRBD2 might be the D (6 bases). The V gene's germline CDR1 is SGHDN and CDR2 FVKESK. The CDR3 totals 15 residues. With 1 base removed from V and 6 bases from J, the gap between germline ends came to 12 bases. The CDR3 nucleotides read TGTGCCAGCAGCCAAGCGGGAGCGGGTGCCGGGGAGCTGTTTTTT. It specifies CASSQAGAGAGELFF.

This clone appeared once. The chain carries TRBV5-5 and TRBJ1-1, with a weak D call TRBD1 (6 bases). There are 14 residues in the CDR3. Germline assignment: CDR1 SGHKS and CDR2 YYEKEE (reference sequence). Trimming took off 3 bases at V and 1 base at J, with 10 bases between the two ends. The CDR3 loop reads CASSSGTQNTEAFF. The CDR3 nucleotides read TGTGCCAGCAGCTCCGGGACACAGAACACTGAAGCTTTCTTT. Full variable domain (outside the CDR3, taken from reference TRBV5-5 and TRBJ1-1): DAGVTQSPTHLIKTRGQQVTLRCSPISGHKSVSWYQQVLGQGPQFIFQYYEKEERGRGNFPDRFSARQFPNYSSELNVNALLLGDSALYLCASSSGTQNTEAFFGQGTRLTVV.

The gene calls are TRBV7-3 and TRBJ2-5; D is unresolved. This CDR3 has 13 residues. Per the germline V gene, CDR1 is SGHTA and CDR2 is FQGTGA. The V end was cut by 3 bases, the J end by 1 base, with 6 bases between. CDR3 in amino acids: CASSFSPQETQYF. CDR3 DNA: TGTGCCAGCAGCTTCTCCCCCCAAGAGACCCAGTACTTC.

CDR3 nucleotides: TGTGCCAGCAGCGCTACCCCCCGTTTGGGCTACACCTTC. The encoded protein is CASSATPRLGYTF. This chain connects TRBV28 to TRBJ1-2, with D hard to call. The CDR3 extends over 13 amino acids. Between the trimmed V and J ends, which lost 6 bases and 8 bases, there was a span of 16 bases. Germline V CDR1 and CDR2: MDHEN, SYDVKM.

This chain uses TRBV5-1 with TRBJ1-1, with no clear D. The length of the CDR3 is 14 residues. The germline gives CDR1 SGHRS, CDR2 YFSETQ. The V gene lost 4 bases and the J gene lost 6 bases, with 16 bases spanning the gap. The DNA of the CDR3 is TGCGCCAGCAGCCCCGGGGTGGCTCTCGCTGAAGCTTTCTTT. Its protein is CASSPGVALAEAFF.

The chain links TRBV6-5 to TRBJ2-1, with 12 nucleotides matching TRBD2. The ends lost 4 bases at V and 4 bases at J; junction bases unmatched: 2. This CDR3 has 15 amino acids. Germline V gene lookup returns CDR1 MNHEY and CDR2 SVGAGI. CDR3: CASSLTSGGYNEQFF. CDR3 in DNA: TGTGCCAGCAGTTTGACTAGCGGGGGATACAATGAGCAGTTCTTC.

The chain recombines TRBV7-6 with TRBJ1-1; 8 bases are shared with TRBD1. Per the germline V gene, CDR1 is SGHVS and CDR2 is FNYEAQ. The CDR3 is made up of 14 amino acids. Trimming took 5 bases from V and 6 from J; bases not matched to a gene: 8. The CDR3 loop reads CASSPQQGGAEAFF. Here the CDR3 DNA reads TGTGCCAGCAGCCCTCAACAGGGGGGCGCTGAAGCTTTCTTT.

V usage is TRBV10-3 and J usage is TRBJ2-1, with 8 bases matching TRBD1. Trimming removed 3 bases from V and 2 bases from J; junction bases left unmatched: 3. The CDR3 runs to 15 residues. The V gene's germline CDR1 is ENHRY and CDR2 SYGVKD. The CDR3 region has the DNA TGTGCCATCAGTGATAACAGGGGGACCTACAATGAGCAGTTCTTC. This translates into CAISDNRGTYNEQFF.

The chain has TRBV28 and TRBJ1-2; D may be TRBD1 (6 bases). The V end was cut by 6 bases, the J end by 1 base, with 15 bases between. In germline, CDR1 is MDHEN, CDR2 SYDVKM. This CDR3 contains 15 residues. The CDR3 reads CASSSGQPINYGYTF. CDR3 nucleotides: TGTGCCAGCAGCTCAGGACAGCCGATTAACTATGGCTACACCTTC.

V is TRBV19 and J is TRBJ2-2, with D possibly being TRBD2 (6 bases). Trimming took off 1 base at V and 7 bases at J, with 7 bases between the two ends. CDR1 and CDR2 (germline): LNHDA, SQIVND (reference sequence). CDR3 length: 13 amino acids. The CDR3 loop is CASSIGGVGELFF. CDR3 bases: TGTGCCAGTAGTATAGGGGGGGTCGGGGAGCTGTTTTTT. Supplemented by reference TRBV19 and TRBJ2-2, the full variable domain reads DGGITQSPKYLFRKEGQNVTLSCEQNLNHDAMYWYRQDPGQGLRLIYYSQIVNDFQKGDIAEGYSVSREKKESFPLTVTSAQKNPTAFYLCASSIGGVGELFFGEGSRLTVL.

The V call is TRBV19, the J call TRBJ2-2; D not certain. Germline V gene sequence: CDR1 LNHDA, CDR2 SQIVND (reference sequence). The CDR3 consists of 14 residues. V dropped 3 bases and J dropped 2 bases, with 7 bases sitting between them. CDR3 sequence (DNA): TGTGCCAGTAGTATTTACAGTAACACCGGGGAGCTGTTTTTT. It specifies CASSIYSNTGELFF.

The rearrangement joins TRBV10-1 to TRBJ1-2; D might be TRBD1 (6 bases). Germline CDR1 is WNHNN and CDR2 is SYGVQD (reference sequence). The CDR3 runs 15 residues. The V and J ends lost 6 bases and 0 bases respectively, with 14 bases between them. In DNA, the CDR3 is TGCGCCAGCAGGGCCGGGACATCTTCTAACTATGGCTACACCTTC. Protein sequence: CASRAGTSSNYGYTF.

CDR3 region: CASSIPDDRGTEAFF. DNA of the CDR3: TGTGCCAGCAGCATCCCCGACGACAGGGGGACTGAAGCTTTCTTT. The chain employs TRBV6-1 and TRBJ1-1; 9 nucleotides line up with TRBD1. Germline CDR1 MNHNS, CDR2 SASEGT. Trimming at V came to 6 bases and at J to 5 bases, leaving 10 bases not matched to a gene. CDR3 length: 15 residues.

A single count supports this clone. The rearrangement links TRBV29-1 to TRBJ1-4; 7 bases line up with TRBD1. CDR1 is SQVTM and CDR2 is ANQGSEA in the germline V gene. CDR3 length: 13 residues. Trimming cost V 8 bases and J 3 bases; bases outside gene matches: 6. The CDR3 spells CSTRQGPNEKLFF. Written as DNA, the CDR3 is TGCAGCACCAGACAGGGACCTAATGAAAAACTGTTTTTT.

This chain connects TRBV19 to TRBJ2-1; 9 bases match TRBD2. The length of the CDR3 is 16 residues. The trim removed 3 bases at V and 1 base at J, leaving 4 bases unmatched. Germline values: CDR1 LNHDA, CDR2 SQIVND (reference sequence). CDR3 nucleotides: TGTGCCAGTAGTATGTGGCGGGAGGGTTCCTACAATGAGCAGTTCTTC. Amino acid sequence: CASSMWREGSYNEQFF.

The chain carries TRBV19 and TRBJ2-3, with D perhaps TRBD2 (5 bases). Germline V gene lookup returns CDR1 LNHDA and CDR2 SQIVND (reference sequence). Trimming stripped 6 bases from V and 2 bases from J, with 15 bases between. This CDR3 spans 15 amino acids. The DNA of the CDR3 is TGTGCCAGTAGAGGCGGAGGTTACCACACAGATACGCAGTATTTT. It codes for CASRGGGYHTDTQYF. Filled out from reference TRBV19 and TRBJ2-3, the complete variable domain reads DGGITQSPKYLFRKEGQNVTLSCEQNLNHDAMYWYRQDPGQGLRLIYYSQIVNDFQKGDIAEGYSVSREKKESFPLTVTSAQKNPTAFYLCASRGGGYHTDTQYFGPGTRLTVL.